This T cell receptor (beta chain) emerged from a study of blood T cell repertoires in COVID-19. In the study overall: The study drew acute and convalescent COVID-19 samples from the United States, Italy and Spain.

CDR3 length equals 11 residues. Trimming took off 4 bases at V and 4 bases at J, with 4 bases between the two ends. CDR1 is MNHEY, CDR2 SMNVEV, per germline (reference sequence). Produced via immunoSEQ multiplex PCR; TCRdb's table is partial and in-frame only. Counted here are some 300,000 clones, 90% occurring once; the ten biggest clones make up about 1%. The V and J genes are TRBV27 and TRBJ2-5; D not resolved. Sequenced: peripheral blood. This TCR came from a woman aged 40 to 50 with COVID-19, enrolled during active disease. CDR3: CASSSGETQYF. As DNA, the CDR3 is TGTGCCAGCAGTTCCGGAGAGACCCAGTACTTC.